This TCR beta chain came from a study of T cell responses to AZD1222 COVID-19 vaccine. Trimming stripped 7 bases from V and 4 bases from J, with 11 bases between. The CDR3 totals 13 residues. Looked up from germline, CDR1 is WSHSY and CDR2 is SAAADI. General observations from the study: There were mostly white British donors and more females than males, and clonal diversity was possibly underestimated.

This table comes from immunoSEQ multiplex PCR, and its TCRdb copy is limited to in-frame clones, with some not included. Among roughly 83,000 clones listed, about 83% were seen once. A remark on this clone: Its antigen remains unidentified.

This specimen was peripheral blood, taken on day 0 of AZD1222 vaccination. The receptor was derived from an adult in good health. V usage is TRBV10-2 and J usage is TRBJ1-3, with D possibly TRBD1 on 6 matching bases. CDR3 protein: CASTSDRGNTIYF. The CDR3 DNA reads as TGCGCCAGCACATCCGACAGGGGAAACACCATATATTTT.